This T cell receptor (beta chain) stems from a study of cytomegalovirus exposure and HLA in healthy donors. Study-level points and caveats: The authors later linked a missense DCLRE1C variant to TCR beta V- and J-gene trimming. It was assumed in the presence/absence analyses that sequencing depth was roughly uniform across donors.

To note about this clone: The antigen remains undetermined.

The germline gives CDR1 PRHDT, CDR2 FYEKMQ (reference sequence). The CDR3 is made up of 17 amino acids. Trimming removed 5 bases at V and 0 bases at J, with 17 bases between. It was with 60 Vbeta and 13 Jbeta primers that the PCR ran. Here immunoSEQ multiplex PCR was the method, and the copy in TCRdb shows in-frame clones only, minus some. The sample lists about 200,000 clones, more than 85% occurring once. The chain employs TRBV13 and TRBJ2-1; no clear D. The specimen was PBMCs. The TCR originated in a woman between 18 and 29 years old in good health and CMV-seronegative. The CDR3 is CASSPPWASSSYNEQFF. The CDR3 region has the DNA TGTGCCAGCAGCCCGCCCTGGGCCTCGAGCTCCTACAATGAGCAGTTCTTC.